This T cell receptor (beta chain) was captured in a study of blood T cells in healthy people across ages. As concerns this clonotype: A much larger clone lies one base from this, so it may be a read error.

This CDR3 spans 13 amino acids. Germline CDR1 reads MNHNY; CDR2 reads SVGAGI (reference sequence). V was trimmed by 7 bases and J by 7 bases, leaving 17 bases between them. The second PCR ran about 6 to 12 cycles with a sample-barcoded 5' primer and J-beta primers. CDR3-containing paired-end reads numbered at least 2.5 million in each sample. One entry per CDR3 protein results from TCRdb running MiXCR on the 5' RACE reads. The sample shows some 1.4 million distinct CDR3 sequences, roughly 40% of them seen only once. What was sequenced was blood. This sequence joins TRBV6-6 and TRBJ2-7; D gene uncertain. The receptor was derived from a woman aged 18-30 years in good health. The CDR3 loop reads CASTPVVVGEQYF. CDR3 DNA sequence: TGTGCCAGCACCCCGGTTGTAGTGGGTGAGCAGTACTTC.